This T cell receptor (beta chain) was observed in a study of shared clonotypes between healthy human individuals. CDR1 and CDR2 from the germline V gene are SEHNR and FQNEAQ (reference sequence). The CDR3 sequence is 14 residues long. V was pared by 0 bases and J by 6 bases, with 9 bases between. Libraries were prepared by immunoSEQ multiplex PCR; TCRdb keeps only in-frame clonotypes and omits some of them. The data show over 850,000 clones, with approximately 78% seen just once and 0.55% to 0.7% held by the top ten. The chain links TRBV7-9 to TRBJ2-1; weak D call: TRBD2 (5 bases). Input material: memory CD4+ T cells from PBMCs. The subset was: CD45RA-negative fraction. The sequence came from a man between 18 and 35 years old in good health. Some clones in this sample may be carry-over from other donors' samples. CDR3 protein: CASSLAGAVNEQFF. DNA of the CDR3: TGTGCCAGCAGCTTAGCGGGAGCGGTCAATGAGCAGTTCTTC.